These T cell receptor beta chains were read from a single sample in a study of Ad26.COV2.S vaccination and SARS-CoV-2 variants. Method: immunoSEQ multiplex PCR; TCRdb's copy keeps in-frame clones and lacks some. This repertoire shows 450,000 to 550,000 clones, about 89% found once; its top ten account for 1.7%. Sample: peripheral blood, taken in a trial of Ad26.COV2.S vaccine versus placebo. Source of these receptors: a person aged 18 to 65 who received the Ad26.COV2.S COVID-19 vaccine or a placebo. Each CDR3 is given with its conserved first and last residue. The D gene is left open where the match is weak. Clone size is shown for a subset of rows, as once, few, many or a class of expanded clone.

size,J,D,V,DNA,CDR3
.,TRBJ2-5,.,TRBV6-2/TRBV6-3,TGTGCCAGCAGTTACTCGATGATTGGAGGGGGCGCGGAGACCCAGTACTTC,CASSYSMIGGGAETQYF
once,TRBJ1-6,TRBD1,TRBV6-1,TGTGCCAGCAGCGAAGAGACAGGGGCTTTCTCACCCCTCCACTTT,CASSEETGAFSPLHF
.,TRBJ2-2,TRBD1,TRBV6-9,TGTGCCAGCAGTTATCCATACCGGGACAGCATCACCGGGGAGCTGTTTTTT,CASSYPYRDSITGELFF
.,TRBJ2-7,.,TRBV6-5,TGTGCCAGCAGTTACTCCTCTTTGGGTACCCCGAGCTTC,CASSYSSLGTPSF
few,TRBJ1-5,.,TRBV4-1,TGCGCCAGCAGCCAAGGGCCGCTTAATAGCAATCAGCCCCAGCATTTT,CASSQGPLNSNQPQHF
.,TRBJ2-7,TRBD2,TRBV6-6,TGTGCCAGCAGCCCTAGCGGGGGCTACGAGCAGTACTTC,CASSPSGGYEQYF
once,TRBJ2-2,.,TRBV19,TGTGCCAGTAGTATAGCTAGCCCGAACACCGGGGAGCTGTTTTTT,CASSIASPNTGELFF
.,TRBJ2-7,TRBD2,TRBV7-2,TGTGCCAGCACCCCCGGGCTAGCGGGTGGGGGGGAGTACTTC,CASTPGLAGGGEYF
.,TRBJ1-6,TRBD1,TRBV5-5,TGTGCCAGCAGCTCAAAAGGGACAGGCCTGAGCTCCTATAATTCACCCCTCCACTTT,CASSSKGTGLSSYNSPLHF
.,TRBJ2-2,.,TRBV28,TGTGCCAGCAGCCTCAACACCGGGGAGCTGTTTTTT,CASSLNTGELFF
.,TRBJ1-1,.,TRBV28,TGTGCCAGCAGTTTGGGATCAACAGGGAGGGCAGAAGCTTTCTTT,CASSLGSTGRAEAFF